This T cell receptor beta chain was observed in a study of blood T cell repertoires in COVID-19. Study in general: The United States, Italy and Spain were the sources of the acute and convalescent COVID-19 samples. The cDNA or gDNA used as material had been derived from T cells, B-cell-depleted T cells, or PBMCs.

Seattle's cohort entered during active infection and was followed longitudinally. In the original processing: Reference gene primer amplification gave estimated nucleated cell counts. Measured with immunoSEQ multiplex PCR; TCRdb has only the in-frame clones, and not every one. V, J and clone size are taken as reported in that table, and D and trimming were inferred from the DNA itself. The table lists about 200,000 clones, 70% to 80% of them singletons. Germline V gene sequence: CDR1 SGHAT, CDR2 FQNNGV. The CDR3 has 14 residues. Trimming took 1 base from V and 2 from J, leaving 7 bases between them. The V call is TRBV11-2, the J call TRBJ2-3; D perhaps matches TRBD1 (6 bases). Material: peripheral blood. This sequence was found in a woman in her thirties or forties with COVID-19, enrolled during active disease. The CDR3 region has the DNA TGTGCCAGCAGCTTAGGACAGGACACAGATACGCAGTATTTT. Protein: CASSLGQDTDTQYF.